This T cell receptor beta chain was sequenced in a study of beta chain features in type 1 diabetes. Turning to the study itself: Healthy donors, compared against patients, showed similar age, gender and cell yields.

The whole isolated RNA underwent reverse transcription, so sequencing captured expressed TCRB transcripts. Profiling relied on immunoSEQ multiplex PCR, and the TCRdb table lists in-frame clones only, not all of them. In the table there are approximately 60,000 clones, around 63% of which are singletons. Whole-study results and caveats: Patients with Type 1 diabetes showed moderately but significantly shorter TCRB CDR3s in all four CD4+ subsets.

Comment on this clone: Its specificity is not known.

The TCR sequence derives from a woman between 18 and 30 years old in good health. The sample comprised Tregs from blood.

The CDR3 spells CASSLAVRQGVSDTEAFF. The CDR3 bases are TGTGCCAGCAGCTTAGCGGTCCGACAGGGGGTATCGGACACTGAAGCTTTCTTT. J is TRBJ1-1 and V is TRBV7-2; 9 bases are shared with TRBD1. The V and J ends lost 0 bases and 3 bases, in that order; junction bases with no gene match: 11. The CDR3 contains 18 residues. CDR1 is SGHTA, CDR2 FQGNSA, per germline. The entire variable domain, with the rest obtained from reference TRBV7-2 and TRBJ1-1, is as follows: GAGVSQSPSNKVTEKGKDVELRCDPISGHTALYWYRQSLGQGLEFLIYFQGNSAPDKSGLPSDRFSAERTGGSVSTLTIQRTQQEDSAVYLCASSLAVRQGVSDTEAFFGQGTRLTVV.